These T cell receptor beta chains were read from a single sample in a study of cytomegalovirus exposure and HLA in healthy donors. Repertoires were generated with immunoSEQ multiplex PCR, while TCRdb's copy carries only in-frame clones and drops some. The table has 200,000 to 250,000 clones, under 85% seen once. The source material was PBMCs. The origin of the receptors is a man in his fifties in good health and CMV-seronegative. The CDR3 runs from the conserved cysteine through the conserved F or W. A D gene is named only where the DNA matches it firmly. Size is omitted from some rows. Given values are once, few, many or a class for expanded clones.

>TRBJ2-2|NA|TRBV2|NA
TGTGCCAGCAGTGAGCTCAGGGTCGTCACCGGGGAGCTGTTTTTT
CASSELRVVTGELFF
>TRBJ2-3|once|TRBV4-1|NA
TGCGCCAGCAGCCAGGCCGGAGGATCTAGCACAGATACGCAGTATTTT
CASSQAGGSSTDTQYF
>TRBJ1-4|NA|TRBV4-1|NA
TGCGCCAGCAGTCCGTCTCAGCGTTGGTCACTGTTTTTT
CASSPSQRWSLFF
>TRBJ2-3|NA|TRBV9|TRBD1
TGTGCCAGCACCCAGGGGGCGCAAATATCAGATACGCAGTATTTT
CASTQGAQISDTQYF
>TRBJ2-7|NA|TRBV28|NA
TGTGCCAGCAGTTTAGTAGTACCGGCCTACGAGCAGTACTTC
CASSLVVPAYEQYF
>TRBJ2-3|NA|TRBV4-1|TRBD2
TGCGCCAGCAGCCGAGGGGGTCCGGGAGGGCCCGCAGATACGCAGTATTTT
CASSRGGPGGPADTQYF
>TRBJ2-7|NA|TRBV18|NA
TGTGCCAGCTCACCGGGGGGTAGGTACGAGCAGTACTTC
CASSPGGRYEQYF
>TRBJ2-7|NA|TRBV4-2|NA
TGTGCCAGCAGCCAAGGAATTACGGGGATCCCCTACGAGCAGTACTTC
CASSQGITGIPYEQYF
>TRBJ2-1|NA|TRBV5-6|TRBD2
TGTGCCAGCAGCTTGTATTTAAGCCTAGCGGGAGGTACTGAGCAGTTCTTC
CASSLYLSLAGGTEQFF
>TRBJ2-5|NA|TRBV9|TRBD2
TGTGCCAGCAGCGCTTCTAGCGGCCAAGAGACCCAGTACTTC
CASSASSGQETQYF
>TRBJ2-1|NA|TRBV6-1|TRBD2
TGTGCCAGCAGTGAACTAGCGGGAGAGCGGCAGTTCTTC
CASSELAGERQFF
>TRBJ1-5|once|TRBV6-6|TRBD1
TGTGCCAGCAGAGGGACAGGGGGCGATCAGCCCCAGCATTTT
CASRGTGGDQPQHF
>TRBJ2-3|NA|TRBV11-2|NA
TGTGCCAGCAGCTTAATAACAGATACGCAGTATTTT
CASSLITDTQYF
>TRBJ1-2|few|TRBV2|TRBD1
TGTGCCAGCAGTGAGGACAGGGCGAACTATGGCTACACCTTC
CASSEDRANYGYTF
>TRBJ2-3|few|TRBV27|NA
TGTGCCAGCAGTCAGGGCAGGGGTACAGATACGCAGTATTTT
CASSQGRGTDTQYF
>TRBJ2-3|NA|TRBV10-3|TRBD2
TGTGCCTCTGGGGGGGGAGGAGGTTTATCAGATACGCAGTATTTT
CASGGGGGLSDTQYF
>TRBJ2-3|NA|TRBV5-1|NA
TGCGCCAGCAGCTTGGGACAGAGCACAGATACGCAGTATTTT
CASSLGQSTDTQYF
>TRBJ2-1|once|TRBV5-1|NA
TGCGCCAGCAGCTTGCAGGACTTCTACAATGAGCAGTTCTTC
CASSLQDFYNEQFF
>TRBJ1-5|NA|TRBV27|TRBD1
TGTGCCAGCAGTTTAGAGGGGGCGAGCAATCAGCCCCAGCATTTT
CASSLEGASNQPQHF
>TRBJ1-1|few|TRBV25-1|NA
TGTGCCAGCAGTCTAGGGGGGGGGCGCACTGAAGCTTTCTTT
CASSLGGGRTEAFF
>TRBJ2-2|NA|TRBV11-3|NA
TGTGCCAGCAGCCTCAGGGGTTTGGACACCGGGGAGCTGTTTTTT
CASSLRGLDTGELFF
>TRBJ2-7|NA|TRBV27|NA
TGTGCCAGCAGTTTAAATCAGGACTACGAGCAGTACTTC
CASSLNQDYEQYF
>TRBJ1-2|NA|TRBV19|TRBD1
TGTGCCAGTAGATCGGAGGGGGGACAGAAGTACTATGGCTACACCTTC
CASRSEGGQKYYGYTF
>TRBJ2-1|NA|TRBV6-1|TRBD1
TGTGCCAGCAGTGAATACGGGACAGGGATCAATGAGCAGTTCTTC
CASSEYGTGINEQFF
>TRBJ1-1|NA|TRBV2|TRBD1
TGTGCCACGACAGGTTGGGACAGGGCTGGCACTGAAGCTTTCTTT
CATTGWDRAGTEAFF
>TRBJ2-5|NA|TRBV5-1|NA
TGCGCCAGTTCAAACGGGGTTCCGAAAGGAGGGACCCAGTACTTC
CASSNGVPKGGTQYF
>TRBJ2-7|NA|TRBV7-2|TRBD1
TGTGCCAGCAGCTTAAACAGGGGGCAATACGAGCAGTACTTC
CASSLNRGQYEQYF
>TRBJ2-1|NA|TRBV25-1|NA
TGTGCCAGCAGTGACAGGGCTGAGCAGTTCTTC
CASSDRAEQFF
>TRBJ1-1|NA|TRBV16|NA
TGTGCCAGCAGCCAATCACGGGTGGCGAACACTGAAGCTTTCTTT
CASSQSRVANTEAFF
>TRBJ1-1|NA|TRBV27|NA
TGTGCCAGCAGTTTAAGGCAGGAGAACACTGAAGCTTTCTTT
CASSLRQENTEAFF
>TRBJ1-1|NA|TRBV2|TRBD1
TGTGCCAGCAGCCCGGGACAGAGGGAAGCTTTCTTT
CASSPGQREAFF
>TRBJ2-5|NA|TRBV5-1|TRBD2
TGCGCCAGCAGCTTGGCCGCGGGGGTGGAGACCCAGTACTTC
CASSLAAGVETQYF
>TRBJ2-5|NA|TRBV30|NA
TGTGCCTGGAGTGTACTAGGGCGCGGGGAGACCCAGTACTTC
CAWSVLGRGETQYF
>TRBJ2-7|NA|TRBV2|TRBD1
TGTGCCAGCATTCCCAGACAGGGCTCCTACGAGCAGTACTTC
CASIPRQGSYEQYF
>TRBJ2-3|NA|TRBV5-5|NA
TGTGCCAGCAGCTTGGGACACCGCACAGATACGCAGTATTTT
CASSLGHRTDTQYF
>TRBJ1-1|NA|TRBV20-1|NA
TGCAGTGTCCGGTGGAGTACTGAAGCTTTCTTT
CSVRWSTEAFF
>TRBJ2-2|NA|TRBV11-3|NA
TGTGCCAGCAGCCCACAACAGCCCGGGGAGCTGTTTTTT
CASSPQQPGELFF
>TRBJ2-1|few|TRBV6-6|NA
TGTGCCAGCAGCCGGGGACCGGCGGGACTTGAGCAGTTCTTC
CASSRGPAGLEQFF
>TRBJ1-3|NA|TRBV5-1|NA
TGCGCCAGCAGTACAGGGAGCTCTGGAAACACCATATATTTT
CASSTGSSGNTIYF
>TRBJ2-1|NA|TRBV27|NA
TGTGCCAGCAGTCCGCGACGGGGAGGCTGGGGGGATGAGCAGTTCTTC
CASSPRRGGWGDEQFF
>TRBJ1-5|NA|TRBV28|TRBD1
TGTGCCGGCTCGGGCCAGGGGGCTCCAGCCCAGCATTTT
CAGSGQGAPAQHF
>TRBJ2-2|NA|TRBV6-5|NA
TGTGTCAGCAGTTTTCAGAGAGGGAACACCGGGGAGCTGTTTTTT
CVSSFQRGNTGELFF
>TRBJ1-6|NA|TRBV6-6|NA
TGTGCCAGCGGCTCATTGGAGAATTCACCCCTCCACTTT
CASGSLENSPLHF
>TRBJ1-1|NA|TRBV11-2|TRBD1
TGTGCCAGCAGCTTAGGGAGGGGGCGGACTGAAGCTTTCTTT
CASSLGRGRTEAFF
>TRBJ2-1|few|TRBV21-1|NA
TGTGCCAGCAGCGCTCCGAGGGCTTACAATGAGCAGTTCTTC
CASSAPRAYNEQFF
>TRBJ2-1|few|TRBV10-3|NA
TGTGCCATCAGTGAGGTATCCAGCTCCTACAATGAGCAGTTCTTC
CAISEVSSSYNEQFF
>TRBJ2-1|NA|TRBV6-4|TRBD2
TGTGCCAGCAGTGACGGTAGCGGGACCTACAATGAGCAGTTCTTC
CASSDGSGTYNEQFF
>TRBJ2-5|few|TRBV4-1|NA
TGCGCCAGCAGCCAAGAGCGGAGGGAGGAGACCCAGTACTTC
CASSQERREETQYF
>TRBJ1-4|NA|TRBV2|TRBD1
TGTGCCAGCACGGGACAGCCTAATGAAAAACTGTTTTTT
CASTGQPNEKLFF
>TRBJ2-3|few|TRBV5-1|NA
TGCGCCAGCAGACCCCAGGGTGAGGGCACAGATACGCAGTATTTT
CASRPQGEGTDTQYF
>TRBJ1-5|NA|TRBV7-2|TRBD1
TGTGCCAGCAGCGGGACAGGAAATCAGCCCCAGCATTTT
CASSGTGNQPQHF
>TRBJ2-1|NA|TRBV5-1|NA
TGCGCCAGCAGCTTGCGAACGGGGTCTGAGCAGTTCTTC
CASSLRTGSEQFF
>TRBJ1-1|NA|TRBV4-1|TRBD1
TGCGCCAGCAGCCAACCATTGGACAGGGGGCTGCTCGGAGGAGCTTTCTTT
CASSQPLDRGLLGGAFF
>TRBJ2-7|NA|TRBV6-5|NA
TGTGCCAGCAGTTACAGCACTAGTCTCTACGAGCAGTACTTC
CASSYSTSLYEQYF